Presented here are 15 T cell receptor beta chains from one specimen sequenced in a study of blood T cell repertoires in COVID-19. Data came from immunoSEQ multiplex PCR; TCRdb stores just in-frame clones and leaves some out. The table lists more than 250,000 clones, roughly 82% of them singletons. Sequencing was performed on peripheral blood. Receptor source: a woman in her 50s with acute or convalescent COVID-19.

In nucleotides, the CDR3 is TGTGCCAGCAGAGGACAGAACTATGGCTACACCTTC. Amino acids: CASRGQNYGYTF. This chain links TRBV6-5 with TRBJ1-2; possibly TRBD1 for D (6 bases). Per germline, CDR1 MNHEY and CDR2 SVGAGI. The CDR3 length is 12 residues. The germline V and J ends were trimmed by 6 bases and 2 bases, with 7 bases remaining between them.

The CDR3, as DNA: TGTGCCAGCAGCTACGACTCAAGCTACGAGCAGTACTTC. This sequence encodes CASSYDSSYEQYF. This chain joins TRBV11-2 and TRBJ2-7; D call uncertain. CDR3 length: 13 amino acids. V lost 4 bases to trimming and J lost 3 bases, with 10 bases between them. Germline loops: CDR1 SGHAT, CDR2 FQNNGV. Supplemented by reference TRBV11-2 and TRBJ2-7, the full variable domain reads EAGVAQSPRYKIIEKRQSVAFWCNPISGHATLYWYQQILGQGPKLLIQFQNNGVVDDSQLPKDRFSAERLKGVDSTLKIQPAKLEDSAVYLCASSYDSSYEQYFGPGTRLTVT.

The rearrangement links TRBV29-1 to TRBJ1-5, with 7 bases fitting TRBD1. The CDR3 runs to 15 residues. Per the germline V gene, CDR1 is SQVTM and CDR2 is ANQGSEA. J was trimmed by 0 bases and V by 4 bases; bases with no gene match: 6. CDR3 DNA sequence: TGCAGCGTTGGCGGGGACAGTGTTAGCAATCAGCCCCAGCATTTT. This sequence encodes CSVGGDSVSNQPQHF.

CDR3 in amino acids: CASSPGGSPYEQYF. The DNA of the CDR3 is TGTGCCAGCAGCCCGGGGGGTTCCCCCTACGAGCAGTACTTC. This rearrangement joins TRBV28 to TRBJ2-7, with 7 bases aligning to TRBD2. In germline, CDR1 is MDHEN, CDR2 SYDVKM. The CDR3 is made up of 14 amino acids. With V trimmed by 6 bases and J by 2 bases, 7 bases remained unmatched.

This clone was counted only a few times. This chain connects TRBV28 to TRBJ1-6; unclear D gene. V lost 5 bases and J 7 bases, leaving 15 bases between the germline ends. The CDR3 length is 15 residues. From germline, CDR1 is MDHEN and CDR2 SYDVKM. This chain's CDR3 is CASSTFTGGNSPLHF. In nucleotides, the CDR3 is TGTGCCAGCAGTACTTTCACCGGAGGCAATTCACCCCTCCACTTT.

V gene TRBV19 combines with J gene TRBJ2-7, with 7 bases aligning to TRBD1. The CDR3 has 14 amino acids. The ends lost 4 bases at V and 5 bases at J; junction bases unmatched: 8. Germline values: CDR1 LNHDA, CDR2 SQIVND (reference sequence). The CDR3, as DNA: TGTGCCAGTAGTAATCGAGGGGGCTGGGACGAGCAGTACTTC. Its protein is CASSNRGGWDEQYF.

This chain joins TRBV6-5 and TRBJ1-1, with D unresolved. There are 13 residues in the CDR3. Between the trimmed V and J ends, which lost 7 bases and 1 base, there was a span of 10 bases. Germline assignment: CDR1 MNHEY and CDR2 SVGAGI. CDR3: CASMRTSNTEAFF. The DNA of the CDR3 is TGTGCCAGCATGAGGACTTCGAACACTGAAGCTTTCTTT.

The genes are TRBV7-2 and TRBJ2-1; tentatively, D is TRBD2 (6 bases). V was trimmed by 1 base and J by 9 bases, leaving 10 bases between them. This CDR3 comprises 13 residues. Germline CDR1 SGHTA, CDR2 FQGNSA. The CDR3 DNA reads as TGTGCCAGCAGCTTAGGGGGAGGTTTTGAGCAGTTCTTC. Its translation: CASSLGGGFEQFF.

In the case of this clone: Distinct nucleotide sequences in the sample also encode this CDR3. J is TRBJ1-5 and V is TRBV18, with no clear D. The length of the CDR3 is 14 residues. From germline, CDR1 is KGHSH and CDR2 LQKENI. V lost 3 bases, J lost 3 bases, and 9 bases lay in between. The CDR3 DNA reads TGTGCCAGCTCACCGTCCGGGGACAATCAGCCCCAGCATTTT. Translated: CASSPSGDNQPQHF.

CDR3 amino acids: CASSGRDRNGEQYF. In nucleotides, the CDR3 is TGTGCCAGCAGTGGCAGGGACAGGAACGGCGAGCAGTACTTC. J is TRBJ2-7 and V is TRBV27; 8 bases agree with TRBD1. This CDR3 is 14 amino acids long. From germline, CDR1 is MNHEY and CDR2 SMNVEV (reference sequence). V shed 5 bases and J 6 bases; nucleotides not matched to a gene: 9.

The CDR3 nucleotides read TGCAGCGTTGGGGGACAGACTCACACTGAAGCTTTCTTT. Translation gives CSVGGQTHTEAFF. V and J are TRBV29-1 and TRBJ1-1; 7 bases are a match to TRBD1. The CDR3 loop spans 13 amino acids. Germline CDR1 reads SQVTM; CDR2 reads ANQGSEA. Trimming at V came to 4 bases and at J to 3 bases, leaving 5 bases not matched to a gene.

V usage is TRBV24-1 and J usage is TRBJ2-7; 9 bases align to TRBD1. Germline V gives CDR1 KGHDR, CDR2 SFDVKD. Unmatched junction bases numbered 4, after V lost 2 bases and J lost 0 bases. This CDR3 is 16 amino acids long. This CDR3 is CATSDSRQGGSYEQYF. CDR3 nucleotide sequence: TGTGCCACCAGTGATTCTAGACAGGGGGGCTCCTACGAGCAGTACTTC.

The chain links TRBV24-1 to TRBJ2-5; the D gene is possibly TRBD1 (6 bases). CDR3 length equals 13 residues. CDR1 is KGHDR and CDR2 is SFDVKD in the germline V gene. Trimming removed 0 bases at V and 5 bases at J, with 6 bases between. The CDR3 protein is CATSDLQGETQYF. CDR3 DNA: TGTGCCACCAGTGATTTGCAGGGGGAGACCCAGTACTTC.

This chain uses TRBV18 with TRBJ2-1, with TRBD2 identical over 8 bases. CDR1 is KGHSH, CDR2 LQKENI, per germline. CDR3 length: 14 amino acids. V lost 3 bases and J lost 6; bases outside the gene matches: 4. The CDR3 spells CASSPGLGLNEQFF. In DNA, the CDR3 is TGTGCCAGCTCACCGGGACTAGGTCTCAATGAGCAGTTCTTC.

The chain has TRBV28 and TRBJ2-7, with D perhaps TRBD2 (6 bases). CDR1 and CDR2 from the germline V gene are MDHEN and SYDVKM. This CDR3 is built from 13 residues. With 3 bases removed from V and 4 bases from J, the gap between germline ends came to 10 bases. CDR3 coding DNA: TGTGCCAGCAGTTTGGGCGGGGATTACGAGCAGTACTTC. Protein product: CASSLGGDYEQYF.